This TCR beta chain is drawn from a study of early T cells in non-severe SARS-CoV-2 infection. V lost 4 bases to trimming and J lost 10 bases; unmatched junction nucleotides: 7. CDR3 length: 13 amino acids. Researchers tagged individual cDNA molecules with unique molecular identifiers. TCRdb passed the 5' RACE reads through MiXCR, listing each CDR3 protein once. The sample records about 80,000 distinct CDR3 sequences, 12% being singletons. The receptor's source is an adult who was a healthcare worker with PCR-confirmed SARS-CoV-2 infection or an uninfected control (not recorded which). The donor label of this sample is uncertain. The rearrangement joins TRBV12-3 or TRBV12-4 to TRBJ2-4, with TRBD2 identical over 7 bases. Sequenced here: whole blood, sampled at baseline. The CDR3 DNA is TGTGCCAGCAGTTCATCGGGGGGAGGTATTCAGTACTTC. Its translation is CASSSSGGGIQYF.